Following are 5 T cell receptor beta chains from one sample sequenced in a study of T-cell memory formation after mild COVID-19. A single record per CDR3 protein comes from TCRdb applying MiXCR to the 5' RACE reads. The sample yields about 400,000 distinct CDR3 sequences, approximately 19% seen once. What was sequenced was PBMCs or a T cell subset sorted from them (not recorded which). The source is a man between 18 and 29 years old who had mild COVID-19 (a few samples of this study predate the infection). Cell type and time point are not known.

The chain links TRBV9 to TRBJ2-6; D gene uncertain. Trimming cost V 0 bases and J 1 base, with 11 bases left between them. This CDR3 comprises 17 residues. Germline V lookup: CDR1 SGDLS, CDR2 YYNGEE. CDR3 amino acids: CASSVGAVNSGANVLTF. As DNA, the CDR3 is TGTGCCAGCAGCGTAGGGGCAGTCAATTCTGGGGCCAACGTCCTGACTTTC. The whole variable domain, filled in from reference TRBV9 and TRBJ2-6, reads DSGVTQTPKHLITATGQRVTLRCSPRSGDLSVYWYQQSLDQGLQFLIQYYNGEERAKGNILERFSAQQFPDLHSELNLSSLELGDSALYFCASSVGAVNSGANVLTFGAGSRLTVL.

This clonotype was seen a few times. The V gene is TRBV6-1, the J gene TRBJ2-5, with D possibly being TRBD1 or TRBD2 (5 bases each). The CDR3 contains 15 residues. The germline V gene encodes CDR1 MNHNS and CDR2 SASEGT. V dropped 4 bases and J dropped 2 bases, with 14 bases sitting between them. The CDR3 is CASSGDPGPQETQYF. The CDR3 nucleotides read TGTGCCAGCAGTGGGGATCCGGGACCTCAAGAGACCCAGTACTTC.

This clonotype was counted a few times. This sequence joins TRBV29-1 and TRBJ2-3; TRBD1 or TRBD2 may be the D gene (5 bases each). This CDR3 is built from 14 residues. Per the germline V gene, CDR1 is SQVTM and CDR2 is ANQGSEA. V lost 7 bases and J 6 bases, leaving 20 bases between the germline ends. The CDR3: CSGTRDPLTDTQYF. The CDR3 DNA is TGCAGCGGAACGAGGGACCCACTTACCGATACGCAGTATTTT.

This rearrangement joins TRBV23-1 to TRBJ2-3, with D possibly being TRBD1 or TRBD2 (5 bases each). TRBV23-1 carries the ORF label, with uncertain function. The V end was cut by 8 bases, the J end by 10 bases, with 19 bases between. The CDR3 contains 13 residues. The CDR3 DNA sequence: TGCGCCAGCCCCCCCCGGGGCCCCGATCCGCAGTATTTT. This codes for CASPPRGPDPQYF.

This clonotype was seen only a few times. CDR3 sequence: CASTRTGRAREKLFF. CDR3 nucleotide sequence: TGTGCCAGCACCCGTACGGGGAGGGCGAGAGAAAAACTGTTTTTT. The rearrangement joins TRBV12-3 or TRBV12-4 to TRBJ1-4; D not resolved. Deletions cut 7 bases from V and 8 bases from J, with 20 bases between. This CDR3 has 15 amino acids.